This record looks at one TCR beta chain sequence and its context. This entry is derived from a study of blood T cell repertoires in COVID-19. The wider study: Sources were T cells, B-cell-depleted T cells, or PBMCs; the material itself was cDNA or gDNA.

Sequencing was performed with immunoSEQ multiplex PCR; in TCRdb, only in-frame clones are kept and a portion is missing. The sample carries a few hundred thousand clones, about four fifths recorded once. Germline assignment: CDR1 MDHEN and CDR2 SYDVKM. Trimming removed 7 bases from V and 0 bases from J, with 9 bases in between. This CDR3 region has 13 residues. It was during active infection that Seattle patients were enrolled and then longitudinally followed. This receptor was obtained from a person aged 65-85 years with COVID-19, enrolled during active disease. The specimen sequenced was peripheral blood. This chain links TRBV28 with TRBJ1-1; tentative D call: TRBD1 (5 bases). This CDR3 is CASISGLNTEAFF. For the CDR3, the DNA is TGTGCCAGCATCTCAGGGTTGAACACTGAAGCTTTCTTT.